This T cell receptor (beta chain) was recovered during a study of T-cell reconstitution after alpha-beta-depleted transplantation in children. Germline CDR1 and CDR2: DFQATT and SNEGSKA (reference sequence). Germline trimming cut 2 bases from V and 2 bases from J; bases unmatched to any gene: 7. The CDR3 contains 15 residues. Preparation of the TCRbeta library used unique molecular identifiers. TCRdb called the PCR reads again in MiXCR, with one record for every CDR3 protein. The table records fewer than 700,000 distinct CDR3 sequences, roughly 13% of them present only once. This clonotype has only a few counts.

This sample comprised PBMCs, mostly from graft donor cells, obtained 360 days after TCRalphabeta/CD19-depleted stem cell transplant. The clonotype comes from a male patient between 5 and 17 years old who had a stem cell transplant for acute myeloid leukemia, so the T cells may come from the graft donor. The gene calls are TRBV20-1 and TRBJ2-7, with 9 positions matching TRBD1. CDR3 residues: CSARPPGQGTYEQYF. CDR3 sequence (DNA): TGCAGTGCTAGACCTCCGGGACAGGGAACCTACGAGCAGTACTTC.